This TCR beta chain was profiled in a study of blood T cells in healthy people across ages. Study-level points and caveats: With unsorted PBMCs, a conclusive comparison of naive versus antigen-experienced cells was not possible. Estimated diversity across one million T cells was deemed an underestimate.

Worth noting for this clonotype: Its specificity is unknown.

Alongside a J-beta primer mix, a sample-barcoded 5' primer served in a second PCR lasting about 7 to 11 cycles. Via MiXCR, TCRdb re-called the 5' RACE reads, giving one row per CDR3 protein. The sample shows more than 450,000 distinct CDR3 sequences, about 28% of them seen only once. This CDR3 has 14 amino acids. Trimming took 4 bases from V and 6 from J, leaving 13 bases between them. The germline V gene has CDR1 LGHDT and CDR2 YNNKEL (reference sequence). The data were also submitted as part of a second study, on T cells of mothers and their children. That report adds: Over 9.5 million TCR beta CDR3 reads were obtained from each mother, and approximately 3 million from each child.

This TCR derives from a boy aged 2 to 9 in good health. The chain carries TRBV3-1 and TRBJ1-3; TRBD1 is a possible D gene (6 bases). Sequenced material: blood. CDR3 protein: CASSPYGGENTIYF. CDR3 nucleotide sequence: TGTGCCAGCAGCCCTTATGGGGGCGAAAACACCATATATTTT.